The present TCR beta chain was sequenced within a study of regulatory T cells in long-lasting Graves disease (dated by TCRdb to about 2021). In terms of the full investigation: Antithyroid drugs had been taken for less than 3 months by newly diagnosed Graves' disease patients. This study used TCR sequencing and RNA sequencing of peripheral blood to compare persistent Graves' disease patients against newly diagnosed Graves' disease patients. The study was registered as a clinical trial and conducted in China. A total of roughly 35 samples underwent TCR sequencing: some 13 from persistent and about 20 from newly diagnosed Graves' disease patients.

The library was made by multiplex PCR. This sample was sequenced with an Illumina HiSeq 4000. iRepertoire HTBI primers and Arm-PCR amplification of CDR3 regions were used to construct TCR beta libraries. PCR products were gel purified before sequencing. Under the source paper's analysis protocol: Across samples, approximately 68 TRBV and around 15 TRBJ segments were identified and used for gene usage analysis of CDR3 amino acid clonotypes. COPE and FqMerger were used to merge filtered high-quality paired reads into contigs. Contigs were aligned with BLAST to IMGT TRBV, TRBD and TRBJ reference genes, and CDR3 was defined per IMGT. Highly expanded clones were defined as clonotypes with a frequency above 0.1%. Shannon entropy was used to measure repertoire diversity, and the Gini coefficient was used to measure V-J evenness. Clonotypes shared by more than one individual were considered public. In-frame beta chains were kept once TCRdb had trimmed the public reads at Q25 with fastp and called clones with MiXCR. Entries are consolidated by CDR3 protein sequence, retaining the most common genes and DNA. TCRdb, rather than the study authors, made the V and J calls. Present in this sample are about 220,000 distinct CDR3 sequences, 15% to 20% of which were seen just once. The top ten clonotypes cover about 10% of the sample.

Spanning cysteine to phenylalanine, the CDR3 consists of 15 amino acids. Only the CDR3 DNA is retained, 45 bases long and in frame from the first base. V is pruned by 6 bases and J by 8 bases, leaving 8 bases of the junction without a gene match. Reading the germline V gene gives CDR1 SNHLY and CDR2 FYNNEI. The intended sense of this specimen's time point label: newly diagnosed GD, antithyroid drugs for less than 3 months. For both TCR sequencing and RNA sequencing, RNA was extracted from PBMCs using TRIzol. Graves' disease was diagnosed according to American Thyroid Association guidelines. Patients were recruited from an endocrinology department in Xi'an, China. From each patient, approximately 10 milliliters of peripheral blood was collected into an EDTA anticoagulant tube. PBMCs were isolated by Ficoll Paque Plus density gradient separation without further T cell sorting. An Agilent 2100 Bioanalyzer and agarose gel were used to assess RNA quality, and a NanoDrop 2000 was used to measure RNA concentration.

The paper's findings and limits, for the study overall: Preferential use of TRBV28, TRBJ1-2 and TRBJ2-5 was observed in persistent disease, whereas TRBV20-1 and TRBJ2-1 were favored in newly diagnosed disease. The study examined only peripheral blood because the primary lesion, thyroid tissue, could not be accessed. Lower TCR Shannon entropy and fewer highly expanded clones were observed in persistent Graves' disease patients than in newly diagnosed patients, which suggested clonal expansion. A larger number of public clonotypes was shared among persistent patients (approximately 3,000) than among newly diagnosed patients (approximately 1,000). Sequencing and analysis were restricted to the TCR beta chain. The small sample size was acknowledged by the authors as a limitation that may reduce accuracy.

A remark on this clonotype: The clone's antigen remains unknown. Per-base qualities were not stored, and no clone one base away is much larger.

The same sample was also used in a study of T cells in Graves' hyperthyroidism and ophthalmopathy. Per the second study: Stable Graves' hyperthyroidism was defined as no progression to ophthalmopathy during 18 months of follow-up. Hyperthyroidism patients were newly diagnosed, with disease duration under 2 months, and aged 18 to 65 years. Any patient with an uncontrolled infection, another autoimmune disease, pregnancy or lactation was excluded. Clinical symptoms, serum thyroxine and TRAb, thyroid ultrasound, and orbital computed tomography formed the basis for the diagnoses. The first round of RT-PCR for the TCR CDR3 was performed with the HTBI primer set and the Qiagen OneStep RT-PCR kit. Most expanded thyroid clonotypes (frequency above 0.001) were also detected in blood, suggesting blood repertoires may reflect thyroid immune responses. Ophthalmopathy was separated from stable hyperthyroidism by a 13 V-J signature model, with over 85% sensitivity and approximately 81% specificity obtained in cross-validation and 80%/75% obtained in testing. In validation, the model predicted progression to ophthalmopathy with around 71% sensitivity and over 72% specificity, a median of approximately 6.5 months before onset. To identify TCR V-J signatures that set the groups apart, the researchers used a discovery cohort of about a hundred patients, made up of 40 to 45 with Graves' ophthalmopathy and 57 with stable Graves' hyperthyroidism. Prospective prediction of ophthalmopathy was tested in an independent validation cohort of about 19 hyperthyroidism patients and approximately 17 patients who later progressed to ophthalmopathy. For training and testing, the approximately 97 patients in the discovery cohort were randomly divided in a 7:3 ratio. The study also compared thyroid tissue and blood T-cell repertoires from more than five Graves' hyperthyroidism patients. After sampling, hyperthyroidism patients received methimazole starting at 30 mg daily, and ophthalmopathy patients received high-dose intravenous methylprednisolone. Libraries were constructed in a second round of multiplex PCR, after which size selection and purification were carried out. Libraries were sequenced paired-end with 100 bp reads on an Illumina HiSeq2000. SOAPnuke was used to process the raw data, removing reads that contained adapters or uncalled bases, had a mean Phred below 15, or lacked an exact match to the constant primer or identifier. COPE v1.2.5 was used to merge the high-quality paired reads, and each unique nucleotide sequence was defined as a clonotype. Clonotypes were aligned to IMGT TRBV, TRBD and TRBJ reference segments using MiTCR v1.1. The analysis included only V-J combinations with a frequency above 0.0001, which together covered roughly 99% of the repertoires. The TCS score was defined as the ratio of F50 (clonal expansion) to E x V (chaos), calculated using BLOSUM62-based TCRdist between CDR3 peptides within each V-J. Welch's t-statistics and random forest reduced roughly 530 V-J features to roughly 13, which were used in a naive Bayes classifier (R e1071). No statistical method was used to set the sample size in advance, and investigators knew the group allocation. The paper reports TCR Vbeta CDR3 sequencing of over 120 peripheral blood samples: 40 to 45 ophthalmopathy, roughly 80 hyperthyroidism and around 17 progressor patients.

The receptor was isolated from a woman aged 30 to 39 with Graves disease. Donor details come from another sample of the same person, matched by shared clones. The V and J genes are TRBV2 and TRBJ2-1; 12 nucleotides in the junction match TRBD1. The sample here was peripheral blood mononuclear cells (PBMCs), taken at new diagnosis, from a patient treated with antithyroid drugs. CDR3 region: CASSLGQGARDEQFF. Here is the DNA: TGTGCCAGCAGCTTGGGACAGGGGGCTCGGGATGAGCAGTTCTTC. Full variable domain (CDR3 extended with the reference TRBV2 and TRBJ2-1 proteins): EPEVTQTPSHQVTQMGQEVILRCVPISNHLYFYWYRQILGQKVEFLVSFYNNEISEKSEIFDDQFSVERPDGSNFTLKIRSTKLEDSAMYFCASSLGQGARDEQFFGPGTRLTVL.